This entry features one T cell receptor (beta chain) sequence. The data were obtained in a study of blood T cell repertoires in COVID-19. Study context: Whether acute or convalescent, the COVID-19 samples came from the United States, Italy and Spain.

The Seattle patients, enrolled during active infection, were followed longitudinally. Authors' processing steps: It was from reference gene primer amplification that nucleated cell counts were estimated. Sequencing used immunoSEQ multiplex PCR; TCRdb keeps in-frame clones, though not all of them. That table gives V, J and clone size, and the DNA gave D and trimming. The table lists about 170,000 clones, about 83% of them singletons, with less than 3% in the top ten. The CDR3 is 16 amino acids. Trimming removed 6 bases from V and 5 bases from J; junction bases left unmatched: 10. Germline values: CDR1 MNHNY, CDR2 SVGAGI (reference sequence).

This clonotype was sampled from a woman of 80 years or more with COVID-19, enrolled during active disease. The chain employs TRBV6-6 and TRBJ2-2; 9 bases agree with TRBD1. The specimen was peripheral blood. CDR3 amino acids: CASSPPGQGRTGELFF. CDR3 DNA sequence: TGTGCCAGCAGCCCACCGGGACAGGGAAGGACCGGGGAGCTGTTTTTT.